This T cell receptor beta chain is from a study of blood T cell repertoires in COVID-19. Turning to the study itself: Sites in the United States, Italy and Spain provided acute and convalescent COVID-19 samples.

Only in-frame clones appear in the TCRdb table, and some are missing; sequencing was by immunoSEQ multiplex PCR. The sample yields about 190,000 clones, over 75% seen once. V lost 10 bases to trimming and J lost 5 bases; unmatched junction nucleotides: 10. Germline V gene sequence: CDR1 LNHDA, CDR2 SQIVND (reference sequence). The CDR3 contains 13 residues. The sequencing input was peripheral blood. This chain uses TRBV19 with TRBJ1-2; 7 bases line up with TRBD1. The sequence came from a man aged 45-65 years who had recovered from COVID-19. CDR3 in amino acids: CATYNTGEYGYTF. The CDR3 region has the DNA TGTGCCACTTACAACACAGGGGAATATGGCTACACCTTC.